The rows below give T cell receptor beta chains drawn from one sample of a study of OX40 agonist ivuxolimab in advanced cancers. TCRdb keeps only in-frame clones here, not all; method: immunoSEQ multiplex PCR. The table includes roughly 76,000 clones, approximately 82% detected once. The sequences come from CD4+ or CD8+ T cells sorted from blood, collected in a trial of the OX40 agonist ivuxolimab. The origin of the receptors is an adult with an advanced solid tumor such as melanoma, head and neck, liver or kidney cancer. CDR3s include the opening cysteine and the closing phenylalanine or tryptophan. Each record gives: V gene, CDR3 length, J gene, CDR3 protein.

V: TRBV19
length: 17
J: TRBJ2-6
CDR3: CATRQEGAGSGANVLTF

V: TRBV7-9
length: 13
J: TRBJ1-2
CDR3: CASSSTGHGGYTF

V: TRBV4-3
length: 16
J: TRBJ2-1
CDR3: CASSQRLAGSYNEQFF

V: TRBV19
length: 15
J: TRBJ1-1
CDR3: CASSIGGVGNTEAFF

V: TRBV5-1
length: 14
J: TRBJ2-7
CDR3: CASSSTGGVREQYF

V: TRBV14
length: 13
J: TRBJ2-1
CDR3: CASSQMGGSEQFF

V: TRBV7-3
length: 14
J: TRBJ2-1
CDR3: CASSPGQGYNEQFF

V: TRBV2
length: 12
J: TRBJ2-7
CDR3: CASSLQGWEQYF

V: TRBV10-2
length: 15
J: TRBJ2-5
CDR3: CASRDVQGSGETQYF

V: TRBV28
length: 13
J: TRBJ1-1
CDR3: CASSLTGDTEAFF

V: TRBV7-6
length: 12
J: TRBJ2-7
CDR3: CASSSEPTEQYF

V: TRBV7-2
length: 15
J: TRBJ1-6
CDR3: CASSLTGQGDSPLHF

V: TRBV29-1
length: 11
J: TRBJ1-1
CDR3: CSVDPEREAFF

V: TRBV7-2
length: 16
J: TRBJ1-2
CDR3: CASSLRVKDRVGGYTF

V: TRBV5-5
length: 13
J: TRBJ1-5
CDR3: CASSSSPDQPQHF

V: TRBV7-9
length: 14
J: TRBJ2-7
CDR3: CASSFPPINYEQYF

V: TRBV5-4
length: 15
J: TRBJ2-3
CDR3: CASSFRNPSTDTQYF

V: TRBV7-3
length: 14
J: TRBJ2-3
CDR3: CASSPSGSTDTQYF

V: TRBV2
length: 13
J: TRBJ2-2
CDR3: CASRTGYTGELFF

V: TRBV19
length: 14
J: TRBJ1-5
CDR3: CASREQGWNQPQHF

V: TRBV11-2
length: 15
J: TRBJ2-1
CDR3: CASSLVKGLINEQFF

V: TRBV19
length: 17
J: TRBJ1-5
CDR3: CASSIALIPGFNQPQHF

V: TRBV7-2
length: 12
J: TRBJ1-5
CDR3: CASGAGAQPQHF

V: TRBV15
length: 16
J: TRBJ1-3
CDR3: CATSRGEGAFGNTIYF

V: TRBV7-2
length: 13
J: TRBJ1-2
CDR3: CASSLGGGYGYTF

V: TRBV5-1
length: 15
J: TRBJ1-1
CDR3: CASSLGDQMNTEAFF

V: TRBV5-8
length: 14
J: TRBJ2-7
CDR3: CASSRGAGTYEQYF

V: TRBV7-9
length: 16
J: TRBJ1-6
CDR3: CASSLATGGGNSPLHF

V: TRBV4-3
length: 15
J: TRBJ1-2
CDR3: CASSKGGQRSYGYTF

V: TRBV5-4
length: 15
J: TRBJ1-3
CDR3: CASSLPGSSGNTIYF

V: TRBV11-3
length: 15
J: TRBJ2-1
CDR3: CASSSRDGSYNEQFF

V: TRBV9
length: 11
J: TRBJ1-2
CDR3: CASTSRYGYTF

V: TRBV6-1
length: 11
J: TRBJ1-1
CDR3: CASSRGTEAFF

V: TRBV7-2
length: 15
J: TRBJ2-1
CDR3: CASSVMGGSYNEQFF

V: TRBV5-4
length: 14
J: TRBJ2-5
CDR3: CASSPSMVSETQYF

V: TRBV5-1
length: 14
J: TRBJ2-1
CDR3: CASSLGDRDNEQFF